Listed below are T cell receptor beta chains from one sample, sequenced in a study of blood T cell repertoires in COVID-19. TCRdb's table, derived via immunoSEQ multiplex PCR, lists solely in-frame clones and lacks some. Of approximately 120,000 clones listed, about 85% are singletons. Sequenced input: peripheral blood. Receptors were obtained from a woman aged 80 or over with acute or convalescent COVID-19. Each CDR3 is given with its conserved first and last residue. The D gene is left open where the match is weak. Not all rows give a size; the values are once, few, many and, for expanded clones, a class.

v_call,j_call,d_call,clone_size,cdr3_aa,cdr3_nt
TRBV29-1,TRBJ2-5,-,once,CSWGEGETQYF,TGCAGCTGGGGAGAAGGAGAGACCCAGTACTTC
TRBV3-1/TRBV3-2,TRBJ1-2,-,-,CASSQGTAGGYTF,TGTGCCAGCAGCCAAGGGACAGCCGGAGGCTACACCTTC
TRBV11-2,TRBJ1-1,-,-,CASSEAREAFF,TGTGCCAGCAGCGAGGCCCGGGAGGCTTTCTTT
TRBV11-2,TRBJ2-3,-,-,CASSLTGRDPYF,TGTGCCAGCAGTTTGACAGGACGTGATCCGTATTTT
TRBV5-1,TRBJ2-1,-,once,CASRPDSSSSYNEQFF,TGCGCCAGCAGGCCAGATAGTTCTAGCTCCTACAATGAGCAGTTCTTC
TRBV10-3,TRBJ1-2,TRBD1,-,CAIKVQRTGSGYTF,TGTGCCATCAAGGTTCAAAGGACAGGGAGTGGCTACACCTTC
TRBV3-1/TRBV3-2,TRBJ1-2,-,-,CASSQVQGGYTF,TGTGCCAGCAGCCAAGTCCAGGGGGGCTACACCTTC
TRBV5-1,TRBJ2-2,-,-,CASSPDKSNTGELFF,TGCGCCAGCAGCCCCGACAAGTCGAACACCGGGGAGCTGTTTTTT
TRBV9,TRBJ1-6,TRBD1,few,CASSVGTGLGSPLHF,TGTGCCAGCAGCGTAGGGACAGGATTGGGTTCACCCCTCCACTTT
TRBV27,TRBJ1-1,-,-,CASSLNLGPAFF,TGTGCCAGCAGTTTAAATTTGGGGCCGGCTTTCTTT
TRBV5-5,TRBJ1-2,TRBD1,-,CASSYRGSGYTF,TGTGCCAGCAGCTACAGGGGTTCTGGCTACACCTTC
TRBV23-1,TRBJ1-6,-,-,CASSQSESAGNSPLHF,TGCGCCAGCAGTCAATCGGAAAGCGCAGGGAATTCACCCCTCCACTTT
TRBV2,TRBJ2-6,-,-,CASSALRRAGANVLTF,TGTGCCAGCAGTGCTCTGAGGAGGGCTGGGGCCAACGTCCTGACTTTC
TRBV6-4,TRBJ1-5,-,-,CASSELGQVWNQPQHF,TGTGCCAGCAGTGAACTAGGGCAGGTTTGGAATCAGCCCCAGCATTTT
TRBV6-5,TRBJ1-6,TRBD1,-,CASRGGSVSSPLHF,TGTGCCAGCAGAGGGGGCAGTGTAAGTTCACCCCTCCACTTT
TRBV5-8,TRBJ1-1,TRBD1,once,CASSSPDRDTEAFF,TGTGCCAGCAGCTCTCCGGACAGGGACACTGAAGCTTTCTTT
TRBV5-1,TRBJ1-1,TRBD1,-,CASSPGQGDTSEAFF,TGCGCCAGCAGCCCAGGACAGGGGGATACATCTGAAGCTTTCTTT